This TCR beta chain derives from a study of cytomegalovirus exposure and HLA in healthy donors. Study-level information: Earlier results showed roughly 110 million unique TCR beta sequences derived from about 179 million T cells.

Germline V gene sequence: CDR1 MNHNY, CDR2 SVGAGI (reference sequence). The CDR3 is 16 residues long. V trimming: 7 bases; J trimming: 6 bases; junction bases outside the gene matches: 11. The PCR had 60 Vbeta and 13 Jbeta primers. Method: immunoSEQ multiplex PCR; TCRdb's copy keeps in-frame clones and lacks some. The table for this sample gives around 70,000 clones. Comment on this clone: Its antigen is unidentified.

Study findings and constraints: The study found most TCR sequences rare, yet found some public TCRs in many donors.

The rearrangement links TRBV6-6 to TRBJ2-7; 14 nucleotides align to TRBD2. Sequenced material: PBMCs. The TCR was taken from a woman aged 30 to 39 in good health and CMV-seronegative. CDR3 sequence: CASTDRGLAGDREQYF. Here the CDR3 DNA reads TGTGCCAGCACCGACCGGGGACTAGCGGGAGATCGCGAGCAGTACTTC.